This T cell receptor (beta chain) was sequenced in a study of cytomegalovirus exposure and HLA in healthy donors. 60 Vbeta and 13 Jbeta primers were used in PCR. Using immunoSEQ multiplex PCR, the repertoire was profiled, and TCRdb retains in-frame clones only, with some absent. Of 170,000 or so clones listed, 65% to 85% are singletons. A word on this clone: Its specificity is unknown.

Germline V CDR1 and CDR2: LNHDA, SQIVND (reference sequence). The CDR3 has 13 amino acids. V lost 6 bases and J lost 4; bases outside the gene matches: 4. Findings and caveats of the study: Presence/absence analyses treated sequencing depth as roughly uniform across donors. Data from an earlier analysis indicated that most TCR beta V segments were productive either about 90% or about 30% of the time. Per a later analysis, 18,000 or so TCR beta sequences showed association with HLA alleles at 0.05 false discovery rate.

V is TRBV19 and J is TRBJ2-5, with 8 bases matching TRBD1. Sequences were obtained from PBMCs. The source of this sequence is a man between 60 and 70 years old in good health and CMV-seronegative. The chain's CDR3 is CASSRTGRETQYF. CDR3 DNA sequence: TGTGCCAGTAGCCGGACAGGGAGAGAGACCCAGTACTTC.